This T cell receptor (beta chain) was sequenced for a study of T cell responses to AZD1222 COVID-19 vaccine. General study findings and limits: Most donors were white British and more were female, and clonal diversity was possibly underestimated. Spike-specific TCR breadth and depth went up after people got two AZD1222 doses.

This CDR3 comprises 19 residues. With V trimmed by 5 bases and J by 0 bases, 14 bases remained unmatched. Germline lookup yields CDR1 LNHDA and CDR2 SQIVND (reference sequence). A word on this clone: What it binds is not known.

Sequencing used immunoSEQ multiplex PCR; TCRdb keeps in-frame clones, though not all of them. The sample lists some 180,000 clones; 90% to 95% were seen once. The source was peripheral blood, collected 28 days after the second dose of the MenACWY control vaccine. This chain links TRBV19 with TRBJ1-3; 9 bases align to TRBD1. This receptor was obtained from an adult who received the MenACWY meningococcal vaccine as a control. In DNA, the CDR3 is TGTGCCAGTAGTGCAGAACGCCGGGACAGGGATTCCTCTGGAAACACCATATATTTT. Translated: CASSAERRDRDSSGNTIYF.